This T cell receptor (beta chain) was identified in a study of blood T cell repertoires in COVID-19. Study-level information: Researchers got acute and convalescent COVID-19 samples from the United States, Italy and Spain. PBMCs, B-cell-depleted T cells, or T cells provided the cDNA or gDNA that made up the material.

The V gene lost 3 bases and the J gene lost 2 bases, with 14 bases spanning the gap. This CDR3 comprises 15 residues. The V gene's germline CDR1 is SGHRS and CDR2 YFSETQ. Data came from immunoSEQ multiplex PCR; TCRdb stores just in-frame clones and leaves some out. The sample holds about 240,000 clones, 75% to 85% seen once. V usage is TRBV5-1 and J usage is TRBJ1-1; D ambiguous. The clonotype originates from a human donor in a cohort sampled during active COVID-19. The sample comprised peripheral blood. This CDR3 reads CASSSNNRHNTEAFF. The CDR3 DNA follows: TGCGCCAGCAGCTCAAACAACAGACATAACACTGAAGCTTTCTTT.